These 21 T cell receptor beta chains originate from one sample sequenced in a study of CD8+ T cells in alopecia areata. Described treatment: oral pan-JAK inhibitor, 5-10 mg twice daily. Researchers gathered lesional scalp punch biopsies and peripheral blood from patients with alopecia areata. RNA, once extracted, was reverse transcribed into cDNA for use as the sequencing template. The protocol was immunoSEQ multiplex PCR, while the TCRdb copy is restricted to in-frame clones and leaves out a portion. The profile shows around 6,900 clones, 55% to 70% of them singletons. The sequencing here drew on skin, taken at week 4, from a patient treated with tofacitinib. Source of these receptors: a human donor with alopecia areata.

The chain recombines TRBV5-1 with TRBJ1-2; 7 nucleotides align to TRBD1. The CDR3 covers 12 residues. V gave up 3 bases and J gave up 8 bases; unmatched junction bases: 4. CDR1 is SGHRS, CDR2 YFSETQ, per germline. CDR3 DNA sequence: TGCGCCAGCAGCTCGGACAGGCAGGGCTACACCTTC. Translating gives CASSSDRQGYTF.

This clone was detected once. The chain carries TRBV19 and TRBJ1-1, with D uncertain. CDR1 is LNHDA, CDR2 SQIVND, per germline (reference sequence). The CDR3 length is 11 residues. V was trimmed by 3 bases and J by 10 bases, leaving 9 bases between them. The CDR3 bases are TGTGCCAGTAGTATGGGAGGGCGAGCTTTCTTT. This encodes CASSMGGRAFF.

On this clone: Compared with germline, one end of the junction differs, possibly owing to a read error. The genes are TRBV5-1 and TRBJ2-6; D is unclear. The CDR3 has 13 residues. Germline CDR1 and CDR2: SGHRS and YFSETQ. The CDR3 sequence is CARFTKSGQRPDF. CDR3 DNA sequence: TGCGCCAGGTTCACAAAGTCGGGCCAACGTCCTGATTTC.

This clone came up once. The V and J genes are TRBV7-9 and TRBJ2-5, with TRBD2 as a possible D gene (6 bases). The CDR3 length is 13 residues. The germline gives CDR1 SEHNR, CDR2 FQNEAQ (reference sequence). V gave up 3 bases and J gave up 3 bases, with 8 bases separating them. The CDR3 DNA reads TGTGCCAGCAGCTTCTGGGGGGAAGAGACCCAGTACTTC. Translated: CASSFWGEETQYF.

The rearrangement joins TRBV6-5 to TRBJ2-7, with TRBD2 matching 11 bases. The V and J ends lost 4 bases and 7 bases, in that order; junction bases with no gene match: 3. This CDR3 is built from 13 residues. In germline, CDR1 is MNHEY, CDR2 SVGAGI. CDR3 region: CASSWRTSGEQYF. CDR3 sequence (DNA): TGTGCCAGCAGTTGGCGGACTAGCGGGGAGCAGTACTTC.

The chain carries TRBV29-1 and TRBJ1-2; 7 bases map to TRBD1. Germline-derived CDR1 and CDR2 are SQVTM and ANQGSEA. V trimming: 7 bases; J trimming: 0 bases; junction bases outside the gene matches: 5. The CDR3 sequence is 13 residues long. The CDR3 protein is CSAGTVSNYGYTF. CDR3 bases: TGCAGCGCTGGGACAGTATCTAACTATGGCTACACCTTC.

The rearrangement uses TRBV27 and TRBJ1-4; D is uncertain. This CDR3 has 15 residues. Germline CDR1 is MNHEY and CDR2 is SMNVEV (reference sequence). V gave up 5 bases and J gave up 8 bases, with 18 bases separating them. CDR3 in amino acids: CASSPYRVQPEKLFF. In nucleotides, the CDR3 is TGTGCCAGCAGTCCCTATAGGGTACAGCCAGAAAAACTGTTTTTT.

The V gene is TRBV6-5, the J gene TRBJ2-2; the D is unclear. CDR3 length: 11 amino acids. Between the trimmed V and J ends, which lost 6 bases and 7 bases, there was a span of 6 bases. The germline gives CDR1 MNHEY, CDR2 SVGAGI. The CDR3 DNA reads TGTGCCAGCAGGGCCCGCGGGGAGCTGTTTTTT. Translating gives CASRARGELFF.

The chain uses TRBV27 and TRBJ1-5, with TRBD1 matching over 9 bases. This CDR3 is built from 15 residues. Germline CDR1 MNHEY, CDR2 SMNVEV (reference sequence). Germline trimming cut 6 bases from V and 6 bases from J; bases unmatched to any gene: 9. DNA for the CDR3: TGTGCCAGCAGCCGAAACAGGGGGCTTCTTCAGCCCCAGCATTTT. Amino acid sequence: CASSRNRGLLQPQHF.

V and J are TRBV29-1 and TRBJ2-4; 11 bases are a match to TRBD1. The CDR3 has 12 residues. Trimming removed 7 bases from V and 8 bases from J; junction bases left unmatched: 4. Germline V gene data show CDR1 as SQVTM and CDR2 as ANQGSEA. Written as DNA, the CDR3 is TGCAGCGGGAGGACAGGGGGCGACATTCAGTACTTC. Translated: CSGRTGGDIQYF.

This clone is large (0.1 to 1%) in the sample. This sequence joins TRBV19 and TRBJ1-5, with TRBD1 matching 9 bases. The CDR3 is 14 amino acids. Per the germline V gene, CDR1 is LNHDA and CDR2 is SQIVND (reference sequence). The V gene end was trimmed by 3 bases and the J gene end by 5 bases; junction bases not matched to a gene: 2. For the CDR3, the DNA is TGTGCCAGTAGTATGGGGACAGGGTATCAGCCCCAGCATTTT. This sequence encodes CASSMGTGYQPQHF. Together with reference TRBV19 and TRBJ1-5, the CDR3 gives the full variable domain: DGGITQSPKYLFRKEGQNVTLSCEQNLNHDAMYWYRQDPGQGLRLIYYSQIVNDFQKGDIAEGYSVSREKKESFPLTVTSAQKNPTAFYLCASSMGTGYQPQHFGDGTRLSIL.

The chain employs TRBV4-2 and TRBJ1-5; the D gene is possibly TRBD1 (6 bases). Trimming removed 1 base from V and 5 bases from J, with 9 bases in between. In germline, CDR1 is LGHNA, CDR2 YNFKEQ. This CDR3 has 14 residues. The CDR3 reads CASSQGSGDQPQHF. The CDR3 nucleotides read TGTGCCAGCAGCCAAGGGTCAGGGGATCAGCCCCAGCATTTT.

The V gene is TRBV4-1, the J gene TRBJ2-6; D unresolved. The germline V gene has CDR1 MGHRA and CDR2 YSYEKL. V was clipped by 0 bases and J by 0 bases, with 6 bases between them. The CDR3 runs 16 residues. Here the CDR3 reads CASSQDSHSGANVLTF. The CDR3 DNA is TGCGCCAGCAGCCAAGACAGCCACTCTGGGGCCAACGTCCTGACTTTC.

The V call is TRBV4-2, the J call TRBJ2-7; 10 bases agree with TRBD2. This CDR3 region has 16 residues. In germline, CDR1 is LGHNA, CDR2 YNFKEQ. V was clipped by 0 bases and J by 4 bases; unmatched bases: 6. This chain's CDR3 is CASSQDWLAGVYEQYF. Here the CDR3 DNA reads TGTGCCAGCAGCCAAGATTGGCTAGCGGGAGTTTACGAGCAGTACTTC.

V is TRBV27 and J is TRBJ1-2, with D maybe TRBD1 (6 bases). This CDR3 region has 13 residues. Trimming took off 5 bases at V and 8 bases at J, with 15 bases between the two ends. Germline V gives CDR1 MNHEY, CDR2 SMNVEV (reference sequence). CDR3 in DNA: TGTGCCAGCAGTCTAAAGGGGGGCCGGGGCTACACCTTC. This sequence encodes CASSLKGGRGYTF.

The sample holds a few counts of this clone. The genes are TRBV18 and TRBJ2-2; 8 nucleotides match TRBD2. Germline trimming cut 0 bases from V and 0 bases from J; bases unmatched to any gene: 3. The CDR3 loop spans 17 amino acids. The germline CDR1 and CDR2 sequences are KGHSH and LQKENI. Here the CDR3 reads CASSPPTGGANTGELFF. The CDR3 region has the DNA TGTGCCAGCTCACCACCGACCGGGGGGGCGAACACCGGGGAGCTGTTTTTT.

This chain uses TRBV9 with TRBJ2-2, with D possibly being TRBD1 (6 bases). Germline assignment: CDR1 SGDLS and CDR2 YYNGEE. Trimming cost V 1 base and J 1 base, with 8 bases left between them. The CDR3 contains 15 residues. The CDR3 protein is CASSVLTGNTGELFF. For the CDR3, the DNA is TGTGCCAGCAGCGTACTGACAGGGAACACCGGGGAGCTGTTTTTT.

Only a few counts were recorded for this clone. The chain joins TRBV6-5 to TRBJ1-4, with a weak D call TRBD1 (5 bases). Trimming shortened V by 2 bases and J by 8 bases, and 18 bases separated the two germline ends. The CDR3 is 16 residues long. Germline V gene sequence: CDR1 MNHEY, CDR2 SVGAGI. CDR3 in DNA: TGTGCCAGCAGTTACAAACCGCAGGGAGGAAGAGAAAAACTGTTTTTT. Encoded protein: CASSYKPQGGREKLFF.

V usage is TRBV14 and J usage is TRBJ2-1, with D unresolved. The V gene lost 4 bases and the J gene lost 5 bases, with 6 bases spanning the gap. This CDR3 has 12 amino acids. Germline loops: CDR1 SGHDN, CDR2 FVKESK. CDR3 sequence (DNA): TGTGCCAGCAGCCGCGATAACAATGAGCAGTTCTTC. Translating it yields CASSRDNNEQFF.

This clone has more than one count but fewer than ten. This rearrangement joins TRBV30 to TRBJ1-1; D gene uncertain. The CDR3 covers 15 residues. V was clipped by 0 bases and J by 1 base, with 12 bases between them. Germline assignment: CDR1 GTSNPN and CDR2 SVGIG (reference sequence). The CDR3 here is CAWSVVGVKNTEAFF. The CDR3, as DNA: TGTGCCTGGAGTGTAGTGGGTGTCAAGAACACTGAAGCTTTCTTT.

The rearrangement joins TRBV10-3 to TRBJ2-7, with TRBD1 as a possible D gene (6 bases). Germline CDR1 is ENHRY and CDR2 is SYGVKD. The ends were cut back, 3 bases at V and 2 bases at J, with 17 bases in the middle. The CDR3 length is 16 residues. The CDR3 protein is CAISDEQGHPAYEQYF. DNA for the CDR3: TGTGCCATCAGTGACGAGCAGGGACACCCAGCCTACGAGCAGTACTTC.